This T cell receptor (beta chain) was found in a study of long-term antiretroviral therapy in people with HIV. The CDR3 is made up of 14 amino acids. Germline CDR1 reads SGHTA; CDR2 reads FQGTGA. The germline V and J ends were trimmed by 4 bases and 7 bases, with 16 bases remaining between them. As for this clone: Antigen: not known.

Study observations and caveats: Adherence to ART, viral resistance and therapy changes lacked any data. Despite increasing after ART, diversity remained lower than that of transplant donor controls. The range of CDR3 lengths in HIV repertoires proved narrower than that found in controls.

Assay version v3.0 of immunoSEQ was used, and it was run at survey level. Assay used: immunoSEQ multiplex PCR; TCRdb lists only in-frame clones, some missing. The data show 35,000 or so clones, 80% to 90% seen once. Specimens held roughly 0.9-10 million cryopreserved PBMC prior to DNA extraction. This TCR was recovered from a man aged 18-30 years with HIV. Here the sequenced sample was unsorted PBMCs, taken 2.2 years after starting antiretroviral therapy. The chain combines TRBV7-3 with TRBJ1-2; TRBD1 might be the D (5 bases). The CDR3 sequence is CASSSTGGMRGYTF. As DNA, the CDR3 is TGTGCCAGCAGCTCTACGGGGGGAATGCGTGGCTACACCTTC. Full variable domain (missing parts from reference TRBV7-3 and TRBJ1-2): GAGVSQTPSNKVTEKGKYVELRCDPISGHTALYWYRQSLGQGPEFLIYFQGTGAADDSGLPNDRFFAVRPEGSVSTLKIQRTERGDSAVYLCASSSTGGMRGYTFGSGTRLTVV.